These 3 T cell receptor beta chains were all obtained from the same sample, sequenced in a study of blood T cells in healthy people across ages. For the second PCR, which ran for about 6 to 11 cycles, a sample-barcoded 5' primer and a J-beta primer mix were used. TCRdb processed the 5' RACE reads anew with MiXCR; each CDR3 protein has one entry. The table lists some 790,000 distinct CDR3 sequences, around 26% of them singletons. The source material was blood. All receptors come from a woman older than 75 in good health.

Regarding this clonotype: A read error is possible here, since a much larger clone lies one base away. This sequence joins TRBV6-1 and TRBJ2-5; 9 bases fit TRBD1. J lost 5 bases, V lost 2 bases, and 6 bases had no gene match. The CDR3 totals 15 residues. Germline CDR1 MNHNS, CDR2 SASEGT. Written as DNA, the CDR3 is TGTGCCAGCAGTGAATGGGACAGGGAAGTCGAGACCCAGTACTTC. It translates to CASSEWDREVETQYF.

As concerns this clonotype: A much larger clone differs by one base, so this may be a read error. This chain uses TRBV30 with TRBJ2-7; possibly TRBD1 for D (5 bases). This CDR3 has 13 amino acids. The germline gives CDR1 GTSNPN, CDR2 SVGIG (reference sequence). CDR3 sequence (DNA): TGTGCCTGGAACCAGGGAACCTCCTACGAGCAGTGCTTC. Translation: CAWNQGTSYEQCF.

In its sample, this clonotype was seen a few times. The rearrangement uses TRBV27 and TRBJ1-1; D is ambiguous. From germline, CDR1 is MNHEY and CDR2 SMNVEV (reference sequence). CDR3 length: 17 residues. V was shortened by 3 bases and J by 0 bases, with 17 bases between the two germline ends. The CDR3 DNA reads TGTGCCAGCAGTTTTTCGCTGCTCGGCCCTATGAACACTGAAGCTTTCTTT. Residues: CASSFSLLGPMNTEAFF.